The T cell receptor (beta chain) described here comes from a study of CD8+ T cells in alopecia areata. RNA extraction was followed by reverse transcription into cDNA, which acted as the sequencing template. The repertoire was sequenced with immunoSEQ multiplex PCR; TCRdb's copy has only in-frame clones and lacks some. The sample contains fewer than 250,000 clones, 43% of which appear only once. Trimming removed 4 bases at V and 4 bases at J, with 15 bases between. The V gene's germline CDR1 is SGHRS and CDR2 YFSETQ. This CDR3 spans 15 amino acids. This clone occurred a few times. The treatment was: oral pan-JAK inhibitor, 5-10 mg twice daily.

The sequences come from CD4+ T cells sorted from blood, collected at approximately week 37, from a patient treated with tofacitinib. The V gene is TRBV5-1, the J gene TRBJ2-1; D is perhaps TRBD2 (6 bases). This TCR was recovered from a human donor with alopecia areata. The chain's CDR3 is CASSPSGGIYNEQFF. CDR3 coding DNA: TGCGCCAGCAGCCCCTCCGGCGGGATTTACAATGAGCAGTTCTTC.